This TCR beta chain was captured by sequencing in a study of patients and donors after allogeneic stem cell transplantation. The CDR3 runs 15 residues. Germline CDR1 reads DFQATT; CDR2 reads SNEGSKA (reference sequence). V shed 3 bases and J 4 bases; nucleotides not matched to a gene: 11. TCRdb reanalysed the RT-PCR reads using MiXCR and keeps one entry per CDR3 protein. This sample carries about 960,000 distinct CDR3 sequences, about 20% of them seen once, and the ten largest clones take roughly 6%. The TCR was taken from a human donor who was either an allogeneic HSCT recipient or a stem cell or donor lymphocyte infusion donor (not recorded which). It is not recorded whose cells these are; they may come from a transplant donor. The rearrangement links TRBV20-1 to TRBJ1-2; 7 bases agree with TRBD1. What was sequenced was blood, either unsorted or a sorted T cell fraction (not recorded which). The CDR3 nucleotides are TGCAGTGCTAGTAGGCGGCAGGGGGGGATCTATGGCTACACCTTC. Protein: CSASRRQGGIYGYTF.